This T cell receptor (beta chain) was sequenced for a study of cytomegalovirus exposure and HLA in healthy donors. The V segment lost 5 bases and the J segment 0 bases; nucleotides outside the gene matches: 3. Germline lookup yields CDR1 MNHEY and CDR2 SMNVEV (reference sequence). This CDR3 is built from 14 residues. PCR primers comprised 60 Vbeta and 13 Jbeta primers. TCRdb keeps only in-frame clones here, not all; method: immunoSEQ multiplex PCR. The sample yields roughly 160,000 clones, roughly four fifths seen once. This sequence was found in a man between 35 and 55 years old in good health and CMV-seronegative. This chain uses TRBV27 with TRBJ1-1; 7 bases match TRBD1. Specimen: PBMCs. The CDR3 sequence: CASSRDSLNTEAFF. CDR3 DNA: TGTGCCAGCAGTAGGGACAGTTTGAACACTGAAGCTTTCTTT.